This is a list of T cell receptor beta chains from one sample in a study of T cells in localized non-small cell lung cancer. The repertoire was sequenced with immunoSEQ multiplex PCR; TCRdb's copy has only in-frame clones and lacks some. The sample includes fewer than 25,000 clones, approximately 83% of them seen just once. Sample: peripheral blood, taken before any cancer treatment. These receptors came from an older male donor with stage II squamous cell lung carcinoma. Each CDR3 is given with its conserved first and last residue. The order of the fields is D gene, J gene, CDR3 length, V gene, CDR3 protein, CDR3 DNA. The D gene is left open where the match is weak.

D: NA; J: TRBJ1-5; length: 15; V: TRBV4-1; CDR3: CASSQQGYSNQPQHF; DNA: TGCGCCAGCAGCCAACAGGGATATAGCAATCAGCCCCAGCATTTT
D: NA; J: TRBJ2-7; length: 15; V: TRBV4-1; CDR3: CASSQEGGASYEQYF; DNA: TGCGCCAGCAGCCAAGAAGGGGGGGCCTCCTACGAGCAGTACTTC
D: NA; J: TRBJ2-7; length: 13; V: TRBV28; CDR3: CASSPTAGSEQYF; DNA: TGTGCCAGCAGCCCCACCGCAGGTTCCGAGCAGTACTTC
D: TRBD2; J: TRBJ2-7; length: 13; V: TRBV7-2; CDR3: CASSPGLVREQYF; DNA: TGTGCCAGCAGCCCGGGACTAGTCCGCGAGCAGTACTTC
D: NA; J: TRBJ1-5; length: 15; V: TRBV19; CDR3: CASNLLGGTNQPQHF; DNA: TGTGCCAGCAACCTATTGGGAGGGACGAATCAGCCCCAGCATTTT
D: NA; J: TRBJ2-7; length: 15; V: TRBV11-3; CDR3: CASSLDPGWSAEQYF; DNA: TGTGCCAGCAGCTTAGATCCGGGGTGGAGCGCCGAGCAGTACTTC
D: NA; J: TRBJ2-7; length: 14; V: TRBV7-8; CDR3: CASSRMGLAYEQYF; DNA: TGTGCCAGCAGCCGCATGGGACTGGCCTACGAGCAGTACTTC
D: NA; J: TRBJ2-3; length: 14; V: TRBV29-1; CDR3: CSVEDPRGVDTQYF; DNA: TGCAGCGTTGAAGACCCAAGGGGGGTGGATACGCAGTATTTT
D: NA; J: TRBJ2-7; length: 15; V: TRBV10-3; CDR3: CAISGEVGGMDEQYF; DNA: TGTGCCATCAGTGGCGAGGTGGGGGGAATGGACGAGCAGTACTTC
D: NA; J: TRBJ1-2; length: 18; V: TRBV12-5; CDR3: CASGLVRSDGASHYGYTF; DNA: TGTGCTAGTGGTTTGGTAAGGTCGGACGGAGCCTCTCACTATGGCTACACCTTC
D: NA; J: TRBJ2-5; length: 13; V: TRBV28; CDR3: CASRKRVQETQYF; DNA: TGTGCCAGCAGAAAAAGGGTACAAGAGACCCAGTACTTC